This T cell receptor beta chain originates from a study of cytomegalovirus exposure and HLA in healthy donors. Broader study findings: Three of the chains that were CMV-associated were confirmed in vitro to be specific for CMV antigens. Follow-up analysis found HLA locus-dependent TCR association rates, highest for DRB1 and lowest for HLA-C.

The PCR used 60 Vbeta and 13 Jbeta primers. Method: immunoSEQ multiplex PCR; TCRdb's copy keeps in-frame clones and lacks some. The sample carries 200,000 to 250,000 clones, 65% to 85% recorded once. This clone was seen just once. Its specificity is unknown. The germline gene is not matched at one end of the junction; a read error may be the cause. CDR1 is SGHNT, CDR2 YYREEE, per germline (reference sequence). The CDR3 has 15 amino acids. The TCR sequence derives from a woman in her 30s in good health and CMV-seronegative. The chain uses TRBV5-4 and TRBJ2-1, with D perhaps matching TRBD2 (6 bases). What was sequenced was PBMCs. The CDR3 reads CASSLRRDSSNEQFF. Written as DNA, the CDR3 is TGTGCCAGCAGCTTGAGGAGGGACTCCTCCAATGAGCAGTTCTTC.